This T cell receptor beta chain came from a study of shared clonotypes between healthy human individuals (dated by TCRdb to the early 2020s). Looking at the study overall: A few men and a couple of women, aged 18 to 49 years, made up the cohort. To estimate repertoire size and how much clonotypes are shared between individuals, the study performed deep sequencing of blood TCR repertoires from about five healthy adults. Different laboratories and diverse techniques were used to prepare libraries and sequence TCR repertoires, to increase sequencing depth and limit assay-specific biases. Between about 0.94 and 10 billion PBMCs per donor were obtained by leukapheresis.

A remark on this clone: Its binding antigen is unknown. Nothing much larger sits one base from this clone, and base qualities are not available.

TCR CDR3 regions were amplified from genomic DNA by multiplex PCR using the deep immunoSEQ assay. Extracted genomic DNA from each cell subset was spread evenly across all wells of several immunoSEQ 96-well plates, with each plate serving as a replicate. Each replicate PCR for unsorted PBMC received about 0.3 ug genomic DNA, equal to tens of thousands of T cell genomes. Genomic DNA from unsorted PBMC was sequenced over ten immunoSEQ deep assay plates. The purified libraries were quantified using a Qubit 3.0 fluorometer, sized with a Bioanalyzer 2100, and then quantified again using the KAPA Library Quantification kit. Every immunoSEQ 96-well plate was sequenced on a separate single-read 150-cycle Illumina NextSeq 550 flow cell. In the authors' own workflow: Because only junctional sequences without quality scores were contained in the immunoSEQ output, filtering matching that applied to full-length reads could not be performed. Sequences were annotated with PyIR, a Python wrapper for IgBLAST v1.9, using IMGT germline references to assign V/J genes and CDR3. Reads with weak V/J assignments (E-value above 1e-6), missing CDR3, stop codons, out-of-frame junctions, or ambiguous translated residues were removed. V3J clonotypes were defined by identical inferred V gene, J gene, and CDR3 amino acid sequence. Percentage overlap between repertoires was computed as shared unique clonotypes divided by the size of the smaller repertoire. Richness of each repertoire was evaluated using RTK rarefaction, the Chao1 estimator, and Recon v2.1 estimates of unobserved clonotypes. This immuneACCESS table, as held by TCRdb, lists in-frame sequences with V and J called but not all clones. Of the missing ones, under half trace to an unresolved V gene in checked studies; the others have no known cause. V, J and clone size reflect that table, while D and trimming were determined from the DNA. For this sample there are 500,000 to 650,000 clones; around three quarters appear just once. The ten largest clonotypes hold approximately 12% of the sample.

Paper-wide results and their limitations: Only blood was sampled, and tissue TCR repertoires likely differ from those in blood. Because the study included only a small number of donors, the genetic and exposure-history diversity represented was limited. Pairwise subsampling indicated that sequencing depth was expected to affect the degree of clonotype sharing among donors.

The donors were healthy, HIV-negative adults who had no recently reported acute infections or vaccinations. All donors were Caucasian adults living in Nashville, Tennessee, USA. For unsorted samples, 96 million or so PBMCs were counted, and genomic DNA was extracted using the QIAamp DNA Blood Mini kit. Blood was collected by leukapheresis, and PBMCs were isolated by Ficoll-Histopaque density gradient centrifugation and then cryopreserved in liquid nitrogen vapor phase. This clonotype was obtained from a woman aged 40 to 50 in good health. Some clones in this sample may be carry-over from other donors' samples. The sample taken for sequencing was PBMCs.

The CDR3 region: CASSLGNSYEQYF. DNA sequence: TGCGCCAGCAGTCTTGGGAACTCCTACGAGCAGTACTTC. Here the chain combines TRBV10-2 and TRBJ2-7; the D gene is unclear. V loses 5 bases, J loses 0 bases, and the germline ends lie 8 bases apart. Measured from the cysteine to the phenylalanine, the CDR3 is 13 residues long. The CDR3 DNA has 39 bases and is translated from base 1. From the germline V gene, CDR1 is WSHSY and CDR2 is SAAADI.